The next 31 T cell receptor beta chains were all read from a single sample in a study of identical twins. TCRdb reprocessed the 5' RACE reads with MiXCR, giving one entry per CDR3 protein. This sample has about 500,000 distinct CDR3 sequences, with more than 13% found just once. This same sample was also taken into another study, of yellow fever vaccine responses in identical twins.

The sequenced sample consisted of CD4+ T cells sorted from blood. The receptor set was obtained from a woman in her late teens or twenties in good health.

The chain recombines TRBV7-2 with TRBJ2-5, with a weak D call TRBD2 (6 bases). The CDR3 is 15 amino acids. The ends were cut back, 6 bases at V and 9 bases at J, with 23 bases in the middle. The V gene's germline CDR1 is SGHTA and CDR2 FQGNSA. The CDR3 DNA sequence: TGTGCCAGCAGTTCCGGTGGGGGGTTGCGGAAGTCCCAGTACTTC. This sequence encodes CASSSGGGLRKSQYF.

This clonotype was counted only a few times. This sequence joins TRBV4-2 and TRBJ2-3, with 10 bases lining up with TRBD2. CDR1 is LGHNA and CDR2 is YNFKEQ in the germline V gene. There are 16 residues in the CDR3. V shed 3 bases and J 5 bases; nucleotides not matched to a gene: 8. The CDR3 is CASSQLAGEGKDTQYF. The CDR3 nucleotides are TGTGCCAGCAGCCAGCTAGCGGGGGAAGGGAAAGATACGCAGTATTTT.

The chain employs TRBV4-2 and TRBJ2-1; no clear D. Trimming stripped 1 base from V and 6 bases from J, with 13 bases between. The CDR3 extends over 15 amino acids. The V gene's germline CDR1 is LGHNA and CDR2 YNFKEQ. In DNA form, the CDR3 reads TGTGCCAGCAGCCAAGGAAGCGCGGCCCTCAATGAGCAGTTCTTC. It specifies CASSQGSAALNEQFF.

The CDR3 here is CASSLVAQNYEQYF. DNA of the CDR3: TGTGCCAGCAGCTTAGTTGCCCAGAACTACGAGCAGTACTTC. The rearrangement uses TRBV11-2 and TRBJ2-7; D is undetermined. With 1 base removed from V and 3 bases from J, the gap between germline ends came to 10 bases. Germline CDR1 SGHAT, CDR2 FQNNGV. CDR3 size: 14 residues.

This rearrangement joins TRBV20-1 to TRBJ2-1, with 12 bases lining up with TRBD2. Germline V gives CDR1 DFQATT, CDR2 SNEGSKA (reference sequence). V shed 1 base, J shed 5 bases, and the junction held 9 bases outside the gene matches. This CDR3 is 17 amino acids long. CDR3 in amino acids: CSARGVLGLAGNNEQFF. CDR3 DNA: TGCAGTGCTAGAGGGGTTTTGGGACTAGCGGGCAACAATGAGCAGTTCTTC.

The V call is TRBV7-8, the J call TRBJ1-6; 7 bases are shared with TRBD1. This CDR3 contains 15 residues. Germline-derived CDR1 and CDR2 are SGHVS and FQNEAQ. J was trimmed by 7 bases and V by 5 bases; bases with no gene match: 8. The chain's CDR3 is CASSPPGQRNSPLHF. CDR3 sequence (DNA): TGTGCCAGCAGCCCTCCGGGACAGAGGAATTCACCCCTCCACTTT.

The chain carries TRBV2 and TRBJ2-2; D is possibly TRBD1 (6 bases). The V gene lost 7 bases and the J gene lost 2 bases, with 11 bases spanning the gap. CDR1 is SNHLY and CDR2 is FYNNEI in the germline V gene. The CDR3 has 14 residues. CDR3 amino acids: CASNDRINTGELFF. For the CDR3, the DNA is TGTGCCAGCAATGACAGGATCAACACCGGGGAGCTGTTTTTT.

This clonotype has only a few counts. The chain employs TRBV20-1 and TRBJ2-3, with D possibly being TRBD2 (6 bases). Germline-derived CDR1 and CDR2 are DFQATT and SNEGSKA (reference sequence). Trimming removed 5 bases from V and 7 bases from J, with 19 bases in between. This CDR3 comprises 14 residues. DNA for the CDR3: TGCAGTGCTCCTCGGGAGCCTGAATCTAATACGCAGTATTTT. Translating gives CSAPREPESNTQYF.

The chain employs TRBV24-1 and TRBJ2-2; TRBD1 might be the D (5 bases). This CDR3 comprises 16 residues. Looked up from germline, CDR1 is KGHDR and CDR2 is SFDVKD. The V end lost 5 bases, the J end lost 7 bases, and 19 bases lay between the germline ends. The CDR3 DNA sequence: TGTGCCACCAGTGGGATGGCTCGGACAAGGAACGGGGAGCTGTTTTTT. Amino acid sequence: CATSGMARTRNGELFF.

This chain connects TRBV7-6 to TRBJ2-7, with 9 bases lining up with TRBD1. Losses at the gene ends were 5 bases for V and 7 bases for J; bases not matched to a gene: 9. Per the germline V gene, CDR1 is SGHVS and CDR2 is FNYEAQ. The CDR3 length is 14 residues. This CDR3 reads CASSNRDRAREQYF. In nucleotides, the CDR3 is TGTGCCAGCAGCAACCGGGACAGGGCTCGGGAGCAGTACTTC. Combining the CDR3 with reference TRBV7-6 and TRBJ2-7 gives the whole variable domain GAGVSQSPRYKVTKRGQDVALRCDPISGHVSLYWYRQALGQGPEFLTYFNYEAQQDKSGLPNDRFSAERPEGSISTLTIQRTEQRDSAMYRCASSNRDRAREQYFGPGTRLTVT.

The chain recombines TRBV2 with TRBJ1-2, with D tentatively TRBD1 (6 bases). The germline V gene has CDR1 SNHLY and CDR2 FYNNEI. The CDR3 loop spans 14 amino acids. The germline V and J ends were trimmed by 1 base and 6 bases, with 12 bases remaining between them. The CDR3 protein is CASSEDRTGHGYTF. CDR3 nucleotides: TGTGCCAGCAGTGAAGATCGAACAGGGCATGGCTACACCTTC. The whole variable domain, remainder taken from reference TRBV2 and TRBJ1-2, is EPEVTQTPSHQVTQMGQEVILRCVPISNHLYFYWYRQILGQKVEFLVSFYNNEISEKSEIFDDQFSVERPDGSNFTLKIRSTKLEDSAMYFCASSEDRTGHGYTFGSGTRLTVV.

This clonotype has more than one count but fewer than ten. V is TRBV5-1 and J is TRBJ2-3; 9 nucleotides agree with TRBD2. The CDR3 is made up of 16 amino acids. V was clipped by 4 bases and J by 0 bases; unmatched bases: 6. CDR1 and CDR2 (germline): SGHRS, YFSETQ. This CDR3 reads CASSARLAASTDTQYF. The CDR3 nucleotides are TGCGCCAGCAGCGCTCGACTAGCGGCTAGCACAGATACGCAGTATTTT.

This clonotype was seen many times. The chain recombines TRBV20-1 with TRBJ2-3; tentative D call: TRBD2 (6 bases). The germline gives CDR1 DFQATT, CDR2 SNEGSKA (reference sequence). This CDR3 has 14 residues. V was cut by 3 bases and J by 0 bases, with 10 bases left in between. The CDR3 loop reads CSARVSGSTDTQYF. CDR3 DNA sequence: TGCAGTGCTAGGGTTAGCGGTAGCACAGATACGCAGTATTTT.

The V call is TRBV6-5, the J call TRBJ2-3; D may be TRBD2 (5 bases). The CDR3 sequence is 15 residues long. Trimming left V 0 bases short and J 6 bases short, with 13 bases between. Germline-derived CDR1 and CDR2 are MNHEY and SVGAGI. CDR3 residues: CASSYSSPGVDTQYF. In nucleotides, the CDR3 is TGTGCCAGCAGTTACTCGAGTCCCGGGGTTGATACGCAGTATTTT.

This clonotype was observed a handful of times. The chain joins TRBV24-1 to TRBJ2-3; weak D call: TRBD1 (6 bases). The V and J ends lost 4 bases and 1 base respectively, with 20 bases between them. The CDR3 runs to 18 residues. Germline CDR1 is KGHDR and CDR2 is SFDVKD. In DNA, the CDR3 is TGTGCCACCAGTGACTCAGCCGTTGGGGGCTGGGGCACAGATACGCAGTATTTT. It yields the protein CATSDSAVGGWGTDTQYF.

This clonotype has a count of ten or more. CDR3 residues: CASSDGLASYNEQFF. The CDR3 nucleotides are TGCGCCAGCAGTGACGGCCTAGCGTCCTACAATGAGCAGTTCTTC. The chain is built from TRBV10-1 and TRBJ2-1; tentative D call: TRBD2 (6 bases). The CDR3 totals 15 residues. Trimming left V 3 bases short and J 1 base short, with 10 bases between. Germline values: CDR1 WNHNN, CDR2 SYGVQD (reference sequence).

This clonotype was detected ten times or more. The genes are TRBV10-3 and TRBJ2-7; 7 bases are shared with TRBD1. CDR1 and CDR2 from the germline V gene are ENHRY and SYGVKD. This CDR3 has 14 amino acids. V dropped 6 bases and J dropped 0; count of bases not matched to a gene: 5. The CDR3 is CAIRGDRHSYEQYF. CDR3 coding DNA: TGTGCCATCAGGGGGGACAGACACTCCTACGAGCAGTACTTC.

This chain links TRBV12-3 or TRBV12-4 with TRBJ1-1; D is perhaps TRBD1 (6 bases). Trimming shortened V by 1 base and J by 6 bases, and 12 bases separated the two germline ends. The CDR3 length is 14 residues. CDR3 in amino acids: CASSLGTEFAEAFF. The CDR3 coding sequence is TGTGCCAGCAGTTTAGGGACAGAGTTTGCTGAAGCTTTCTTT.

V and J are TRBV12-3 or TRBV12-4 and TRBJ2-7; 8 nucleotides line up with TRBD1. This CDR3 has 15 residues. Trimming took 5 bases from V and 7 from J; bases not matched to a gene: 13. CDR3 loop: CASSPTSDRVWEQYF. CDR3 in DNA: TGTGCCAGCAGTCCCACCTCGGACAGGGTTTGGGAGCAGTACTTC.

The rearrangement uses TRBV5-1 and TRBJ2-2; no definite D call. Germline values: CDR1 SGHRS, CDR2 YFSETQ. This CDR3 has 14 residues. V gave up 1 base and J gave up 3 bases, with 7 bases separating them. The CDR3 reads CASSLLSYTGELFF. For the CDR3, the DNA is TGCGCCAGCAGCTTGCTTAGTTACACCGGGGAGCTGTTTTTT.

This chain links TRBV6-1 with TRBJ2-3; D gene unclear. Germline values: CDR1 MNHNS, CDR2 SASEGT. This CDR3 region has 13 residues. The V end was cut by 7 bases, the J end by 4 bases, with 12 bases between. CDR3 coding DNA: TGTGCCAGCACCCTTAAAGTGGCAGATACGCAGTATTTT. The encoded protein is CASTLKVADTQYF.

CDR3 loop: CASSSTGARETQYF. The DNA of the CDR3 is TGTGCCAGCAGCTCTACGGGGGCCAGGGAGACCCAGTACTTC. The rearrangement uses TRBV5-6 and TRBJ2-5, with D perhaps TRBD1 or TRBD2 (6 bases each). The CDR3 totals 14 residues. Per the germline V gene, CDR1 is SGHDT and CDR2 is YYEEEE. Between the trimmed V and J ends, which lost 3 bases and 5 bases, there was a span of 14 bases.

This clonotype was detected many times. The chain links TRBV20-1 to TRBJ2-1; D remains ambiguous. V lost 0 bases to trimming and J lost 4 bases, with 13 bases between them. The germline V gene has CDR1 DFQATT and CDR2 SNEGSKA (reference sequence). The CDR3 runs 15 residues. The CDR3 spells CSARDSKKAYNEQFF. The CDR3, as DNA: TGCAGTGCTAGAGATTCGAAAAAGGCATACAATGAGCAGTTCTTC.

There are many counts of this clonotype. The chain links TRBV7-2 to TRBJ2-5; D is ambiguous. The germline V gene has CDR1 SGHTA and CDR2 FQGNSA. The V gene lost 5 bases and the J gene lost 4 bases, with 11 bases spanning the gap. The CDR3 loop spans 13 amino acids. CDR3 sequence reads: CASSRSLTETQYF. CDR3 in DNA: TGTGCCAGCAGCAGGAGTCTCACAGAGACCCAGTACTTC.

The chain is built from TRBV6-1 and TRBJ1-5; unclear D gene. The CDR3 runs 11 residues. The germline gives CDR1 MNHNS, CDR2 SASEGT. Trimming stripped 6 bases from V and 1 base from J, with 1 base between. CDR3 protein: CASRSNQPQHF. CDR3 nucleotide sequence: TGTGCCAGCAGAAGCAATCAGCCCCAGCATTTT.

The chain employs TRBV28 and TRBJ2-1, with D unresolved. Trimming took off 2 bases at V and 6 bases at J, with 14 bases between the two ends. Germline V gene sequence: CDR1 MDHEN, CDR2 SYDVKM. CDR3 length equals 15 residues. The CDR3 nucleotides read TGTGCCAGCAGTTTAGATTTGGGTAGAGGCAATGAGCAGTTCTTC. Its translation is CASSLDLGRGNEQFF.

This clonotype was detected only a few times. This chain uses TRBV4-1 with TRBJ1-2, with D perhaps TRBD1 (6 bases). Trimming removed 1 base from V and 3 bases from J, with 12 bases in between. Germline CDR1 MGHRA, CDR2 YSYEKL. CDR3 size: 15 residues. CDR3 loop: CASSQVPGADYGYTF. Written as DNA, the CDR3 is TGCGCCAGCAGCCAAGTCCCAGGGGCGGACTATGGCTACACCTTC.

The table lists this clonotype with many counts. The chain joins TRBV28 to TRBJ2-5; D not resolved. Germline CDR1 reads MDHEN; CDR2 reads SYDVKM. There are 16 residues in the CDR3. With 4 bases removed from V and 2 bases from J, the gap between germline ends came to 17 bases. The CDR3 DNA reads as TGTGCCAGCAGTTCCAGTGCGAAGGGCGATCAAGAGACCCAGTACTTC. Its translation is CASSSSAKGDQETQYF.

The J gene is TRBJ2-1, the V gene TRBV6-2 or TRBV6-3, with D unclear. V was trimmed by 7 bases and J by 10 bases, leaving 17 bases between them. Germline loops: CDR1 MNHEY, CDR2 SVGEGT. This CDR3 is 13 amino acids long. CDR3 residues: CASTNPLGGEQFF. The CDR3 region has the DNA TGTGCCAGCACCAATCCCCTGGGTGGGGAGCAGTTCTTC.

This clonotype was counted a few times. The rearrangement uses TRBV5-1 and TRBJ2-7; D may be TRBD2 (6 bases). CDR3 length: 15 residues. Germline CDR1 SGHRS, CDR2 YFSETQ. V was shortened by 0 bases and J by 0 bases, with 10 bases between the two germline ends. CDR3 coding DNA: TGCGCCAGCAGCTTGGGGGGGGACGCCTCCTACGAGCAGTACTTC. This codes for CASSLGGDASYEQYF. Full variable domain (missing parts from reference TRBV5-1 and TRBJ2-7): KAGVTQTPRYLIKTRGQQVTLSCSPISGHRSVSWYQQTPGQGLQFLFEYFSETQRNKGNFPGRFSGRQFSNSRSEMNVSTLELGDSALYLCASSLGGDASYEQYFGPGTRLTVT.

This clonotype was detected only a few times. The germline gene is not matched at one end of the junction; a read error may be the cause. The genes are TRBV5-1 and TRBJ2-5, with 8 bases matching TRBD1. From germline, CDR1 is SGHRS and CDR2 YFSETQ. The CDR3 covers 17 residues. The CDR3 protein is CASSGGQGPLDQQTQYF. The CDR3 region has the DNA TGCGCCAGCAGCGGAGGACAGGGCCCCTTAGACCAACAGACCCAGTACTTC.